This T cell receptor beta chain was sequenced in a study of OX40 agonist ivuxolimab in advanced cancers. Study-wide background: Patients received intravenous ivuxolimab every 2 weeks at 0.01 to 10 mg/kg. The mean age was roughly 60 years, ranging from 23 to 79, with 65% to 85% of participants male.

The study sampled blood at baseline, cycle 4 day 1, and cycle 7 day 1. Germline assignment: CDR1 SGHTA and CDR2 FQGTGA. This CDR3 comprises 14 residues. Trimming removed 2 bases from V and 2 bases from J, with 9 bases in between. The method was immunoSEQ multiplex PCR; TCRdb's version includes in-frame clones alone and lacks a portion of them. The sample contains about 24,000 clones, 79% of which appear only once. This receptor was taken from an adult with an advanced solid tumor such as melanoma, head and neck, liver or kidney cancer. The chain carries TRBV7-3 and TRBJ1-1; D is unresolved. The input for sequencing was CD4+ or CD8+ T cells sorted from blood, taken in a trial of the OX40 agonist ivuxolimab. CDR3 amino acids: CASSLLSGNTEAFF. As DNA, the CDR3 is TGTGCCAGCAGCTTATTATCAGGAAACACTGAAGCTTTCTTT.